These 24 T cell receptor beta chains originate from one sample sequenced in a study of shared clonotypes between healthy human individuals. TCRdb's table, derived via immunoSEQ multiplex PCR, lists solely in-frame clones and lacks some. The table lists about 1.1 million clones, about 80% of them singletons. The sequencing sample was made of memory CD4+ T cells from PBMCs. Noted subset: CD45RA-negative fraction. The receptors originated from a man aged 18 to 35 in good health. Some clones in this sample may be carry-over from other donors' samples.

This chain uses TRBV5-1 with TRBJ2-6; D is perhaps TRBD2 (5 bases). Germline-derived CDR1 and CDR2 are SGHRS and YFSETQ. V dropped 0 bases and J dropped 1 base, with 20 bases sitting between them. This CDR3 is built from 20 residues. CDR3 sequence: CASSLGAPGIGESGANVLTF. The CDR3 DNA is TGCGCCAGCAGCTTGGGTGCGCCGGGAATTGGGGAGTCTGGGGCCAACGTCCTGACTTTC.

CDR3 in DNA: TGCGCCAGCAGCACGGGGACAGCCGAAGCCTACGAGCAGTACTTC. Translation gives CASSTGTAEAYEQYF. The chain employs TRBV5-1 and TRBJ2-7; 7 positions match TRBD1. V trimming: 4 bases; J trimming: 2 bases; junction bases outside the gene matches: 9. Germline CDR1 reads SGHRS; CDR2 reads YFSETQ. This CDR3 contains 15 residues. The full variable domain, rest sourced from reference TRBV5-1 and TRBJ2-7, is KAGVTQTPRYLIKTRGQQVTLSCSPISGHRSVSWYQQTPGQGLQFLFEYFSETQRNKGNFPGRFSGRQFSNSRSEMNVSTLELGDSALYLCASSTGTAEAYEQYFGPGTRLTVT.

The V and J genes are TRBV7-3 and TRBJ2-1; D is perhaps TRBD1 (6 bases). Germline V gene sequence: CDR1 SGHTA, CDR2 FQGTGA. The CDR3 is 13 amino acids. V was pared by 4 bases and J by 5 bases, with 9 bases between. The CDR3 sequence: CASSSGAHNEQFF. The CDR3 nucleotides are TGTGCCAGCAGCTCAGGGGCACACAATGAGCAGTTCTTC.

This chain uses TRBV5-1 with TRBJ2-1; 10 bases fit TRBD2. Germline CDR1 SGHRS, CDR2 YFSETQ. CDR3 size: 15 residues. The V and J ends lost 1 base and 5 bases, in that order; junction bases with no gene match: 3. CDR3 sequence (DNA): TGCGCCAGCAGCTTGACTAGCGGGAATAACAATGAGCAGTTCTTC. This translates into CASSLTSGNNNEQFF.

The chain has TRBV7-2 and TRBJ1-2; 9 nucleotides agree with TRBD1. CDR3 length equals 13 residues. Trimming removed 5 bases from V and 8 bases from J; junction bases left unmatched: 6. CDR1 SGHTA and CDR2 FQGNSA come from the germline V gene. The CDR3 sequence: CASSGSTGGGYTF. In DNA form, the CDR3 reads TGTGCCAGCAGCGGATCAACAGGGGGCGGCTACACCTTC.

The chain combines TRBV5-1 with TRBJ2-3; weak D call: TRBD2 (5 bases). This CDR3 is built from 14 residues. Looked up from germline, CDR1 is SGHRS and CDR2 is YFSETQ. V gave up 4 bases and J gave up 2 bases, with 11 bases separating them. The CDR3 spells CASSERTYTDTQYF. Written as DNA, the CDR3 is TGCGCCAGCAGCGAGCGGACCTACACAGATACGCAGTATTTT.

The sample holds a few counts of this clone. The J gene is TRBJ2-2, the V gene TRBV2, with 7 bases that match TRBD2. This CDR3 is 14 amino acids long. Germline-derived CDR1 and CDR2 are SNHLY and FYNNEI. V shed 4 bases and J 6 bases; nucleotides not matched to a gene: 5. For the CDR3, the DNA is TGTGCCAGCAGTGTTTTCAGCGGGGCCGGGGAGCTGTTTTTT. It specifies CASSVFSGAGELFF.

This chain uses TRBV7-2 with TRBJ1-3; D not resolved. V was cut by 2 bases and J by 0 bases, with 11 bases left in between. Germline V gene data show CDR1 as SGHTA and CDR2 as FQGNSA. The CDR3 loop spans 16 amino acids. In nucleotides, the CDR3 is TGTGCCAGCAGCTTACAATCCGGCAGCTCTGGAAACACCATATATTTT. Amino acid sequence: CASSLQSGSSGNTIYF.

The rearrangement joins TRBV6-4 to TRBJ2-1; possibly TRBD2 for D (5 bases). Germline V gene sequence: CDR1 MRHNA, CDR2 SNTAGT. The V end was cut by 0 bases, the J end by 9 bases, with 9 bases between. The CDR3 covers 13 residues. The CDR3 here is CASSDSRGGEQFF. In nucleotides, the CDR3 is TGTGCCAGCAGTGACTCTCGGGGTGGTGAGCAGTTCTTC.

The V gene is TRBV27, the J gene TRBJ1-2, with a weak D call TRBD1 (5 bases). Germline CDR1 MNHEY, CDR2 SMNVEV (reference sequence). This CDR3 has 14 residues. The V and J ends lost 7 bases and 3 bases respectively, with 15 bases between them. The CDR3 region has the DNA TGTGCCAGCAATATGAGGGGCAGTGACTATGGCTACACCTTC. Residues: CASNMRGSDYGYTF.

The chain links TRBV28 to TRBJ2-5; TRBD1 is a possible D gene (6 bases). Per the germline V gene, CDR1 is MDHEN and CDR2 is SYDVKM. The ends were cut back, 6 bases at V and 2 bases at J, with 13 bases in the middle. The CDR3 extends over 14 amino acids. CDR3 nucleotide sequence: TGTGCCAGCAGCGGACAGTACCTTCAAGAGACCCAGTACTTC. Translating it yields CASSGQYLQETQYF.

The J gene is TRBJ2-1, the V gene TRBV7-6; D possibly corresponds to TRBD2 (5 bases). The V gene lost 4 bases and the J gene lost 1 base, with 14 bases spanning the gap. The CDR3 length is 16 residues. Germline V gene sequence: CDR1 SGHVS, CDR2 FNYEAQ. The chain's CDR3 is CASSYTGLGSYNEQFF. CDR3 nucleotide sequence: TGTGCCAGCAGCTATACGGGATTGGGGTCCTACAATGAGCAGTTCTTC.

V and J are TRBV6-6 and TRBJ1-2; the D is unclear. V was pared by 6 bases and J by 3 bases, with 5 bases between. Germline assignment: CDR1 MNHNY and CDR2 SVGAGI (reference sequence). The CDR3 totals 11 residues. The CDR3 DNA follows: TGTGCCAGCAGCGGGTACTATGGCTACACCTTC. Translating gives CASSGYYGYTF.

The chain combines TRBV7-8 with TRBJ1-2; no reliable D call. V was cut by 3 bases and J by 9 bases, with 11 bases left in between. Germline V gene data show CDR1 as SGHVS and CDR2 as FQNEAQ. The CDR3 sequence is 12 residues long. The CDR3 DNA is TGTGCCAGCAGCTTGGCGTCCGTGAGCTACACCTTC. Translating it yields CASSLASVSYTF.

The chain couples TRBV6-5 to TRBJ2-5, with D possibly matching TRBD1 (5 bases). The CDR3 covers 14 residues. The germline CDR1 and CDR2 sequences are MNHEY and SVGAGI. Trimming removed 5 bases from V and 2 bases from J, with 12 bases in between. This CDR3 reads CASSKGHLQETQYF. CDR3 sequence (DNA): TGTGCCAGCAGTAAAGGACACCTTCAAGAGACCCAGTACTTC.

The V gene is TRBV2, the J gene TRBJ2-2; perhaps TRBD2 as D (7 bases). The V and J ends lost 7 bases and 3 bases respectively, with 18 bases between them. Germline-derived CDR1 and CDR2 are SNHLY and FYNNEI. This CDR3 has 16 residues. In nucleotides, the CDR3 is TGTGCCAGCACCAACCCGGGGGGCCGAGACACCGGGGAGCTGTTTTTT. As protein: CASTNPGGRDTGELFF.

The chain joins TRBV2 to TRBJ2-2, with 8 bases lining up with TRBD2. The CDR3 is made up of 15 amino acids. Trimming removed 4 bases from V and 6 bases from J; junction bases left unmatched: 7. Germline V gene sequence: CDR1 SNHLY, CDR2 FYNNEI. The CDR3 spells CASSGPGGPSGELFF. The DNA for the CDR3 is TGTGCCAGCAGTGGCCCGGGAGGGCCTTCCGGGGAGCTGTTTTTT.

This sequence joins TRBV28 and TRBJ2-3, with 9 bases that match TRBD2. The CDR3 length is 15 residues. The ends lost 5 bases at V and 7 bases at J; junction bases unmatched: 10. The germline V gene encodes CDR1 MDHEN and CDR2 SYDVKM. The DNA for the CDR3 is TGTGCCAGCAGTCTTGCTTGGCGGGAGGGATATACGCAGTATTTT. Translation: CASSLAWREGYTQYF.

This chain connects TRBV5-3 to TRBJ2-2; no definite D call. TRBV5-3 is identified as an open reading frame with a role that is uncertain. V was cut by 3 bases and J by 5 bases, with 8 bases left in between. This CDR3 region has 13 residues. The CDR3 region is CARSSSVTGELFF. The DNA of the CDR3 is TGTGCCAGAAGCTCTTCAGTTACCGGGGAGCTGTTTTTT.

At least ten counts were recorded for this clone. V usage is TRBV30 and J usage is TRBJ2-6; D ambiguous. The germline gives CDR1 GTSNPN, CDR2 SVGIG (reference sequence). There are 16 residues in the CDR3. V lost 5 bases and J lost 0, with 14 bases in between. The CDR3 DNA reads TGTGCCTGGTCCTACCTTGGTCTCTCTGGGGCCAACGTCCTGACTTTC. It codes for CAWSYLGLSGANVLTF. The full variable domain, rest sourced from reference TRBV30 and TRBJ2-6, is SQTIHQWPATLVQPVGSPLSLECTVEGTSNPNLYWYRQAAGRGLQLLFYSVGIGQISSEVPQNLSASRPQDRQFILSSKKLLLSDSGFYLCAWSYLGLSGANVLTFGAGSRLTVL.

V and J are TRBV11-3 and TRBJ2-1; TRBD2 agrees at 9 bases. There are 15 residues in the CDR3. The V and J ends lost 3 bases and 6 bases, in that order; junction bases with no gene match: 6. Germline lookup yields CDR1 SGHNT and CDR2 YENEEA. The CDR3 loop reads CASSFSAGGSNEQFF. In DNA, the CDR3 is TGTGCCAGCAGCTTCAGTGCGGGAGGGTCCAATGAGCAGTTCTTC.

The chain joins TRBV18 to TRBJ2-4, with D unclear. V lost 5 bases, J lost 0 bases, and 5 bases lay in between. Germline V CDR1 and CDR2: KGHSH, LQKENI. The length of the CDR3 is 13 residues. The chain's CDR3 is CASSSTAKNIQYF. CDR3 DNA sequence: TGTGCCAGCTCATCGACAGCCAAAAACATTCAGTACTTC.

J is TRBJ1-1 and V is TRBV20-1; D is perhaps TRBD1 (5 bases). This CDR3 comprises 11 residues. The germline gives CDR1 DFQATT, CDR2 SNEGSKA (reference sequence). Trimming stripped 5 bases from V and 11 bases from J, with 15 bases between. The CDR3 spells CSAPSPGLAFF. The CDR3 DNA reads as TGCAGTGCTCCTTCACCGGGACTCGCTTTCTTT.

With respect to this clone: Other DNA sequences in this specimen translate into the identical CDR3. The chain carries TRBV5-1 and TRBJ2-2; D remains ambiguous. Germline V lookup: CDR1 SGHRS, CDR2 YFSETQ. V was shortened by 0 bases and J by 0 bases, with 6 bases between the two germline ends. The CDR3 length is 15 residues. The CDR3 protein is CASSLEQPNTGELFF. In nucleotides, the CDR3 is TGCGCCAGCAGCTTGGAGCAACCGAACACCGGGGAGCTGTTTTTT.